The entry below describes one T cell receptor (beta chain). Its antigen is not known. The sample originates from a study of post-analysis software for immune sequencing data. About the study: The cohort encompassed relapsing-remitting, secondary progressive and progressive-relapsing multiple sclerosis disease courses.

Incorporated into the TCR beta cDNA libraries were unique molecular identifiers, which served to reduce PCR and sequencing biases. The yield from around 1 to 10 million T cells was 500,000 or so cDNA molecules in total. TCRdb recomputed calls from the PCR reads with MiXCR, one row per CDR3 protein. This sample yields 750,000 to 950,000 distinct CDR3 sequences, of which about 57% are seen a single time; 4% to 5.5% belongs to the top ten. General study findings and limits: Multiple sclerosis patients showed significantly lower normalized Chao1 diversity than controls did. Elevated frequency relative to controls characterized four or five TRBV segments in patients, TRBV5-6, TRBV5-1 and TRBV20-1 among them.

V was trimmed by 4 bases and J by 0 bases, leaving 9 bases between them. The length of the CDR3 is 13 residues. From germline, CDR1 is SQVTM and CDR2 ANQGSEA. The chain joins TRBV29-1 to TRBJ1-1, with D possibly matching TRBD1 (6 bases). Source material: blood. This receptor was identified in a girl aged 5-17 years with multiple sclerosis. CDR3 sequence: CSVVGGVNTEAFF. The CDR3 DNA reads TGCAGCGTTGTAGGGGGAGTGAACACTGAAGCTTTCTTT.